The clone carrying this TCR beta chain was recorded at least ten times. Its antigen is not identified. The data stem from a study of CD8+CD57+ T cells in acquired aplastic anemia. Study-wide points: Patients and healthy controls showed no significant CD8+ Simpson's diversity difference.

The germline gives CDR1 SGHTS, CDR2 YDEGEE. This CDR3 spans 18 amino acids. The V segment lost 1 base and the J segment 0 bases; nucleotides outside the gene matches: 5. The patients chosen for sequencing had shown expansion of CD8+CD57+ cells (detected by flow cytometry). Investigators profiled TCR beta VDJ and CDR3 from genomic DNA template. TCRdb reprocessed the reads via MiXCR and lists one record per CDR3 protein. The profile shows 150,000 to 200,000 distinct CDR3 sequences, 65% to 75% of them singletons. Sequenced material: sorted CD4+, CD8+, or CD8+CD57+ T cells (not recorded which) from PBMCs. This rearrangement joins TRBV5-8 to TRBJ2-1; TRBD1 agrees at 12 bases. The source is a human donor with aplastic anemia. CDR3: CASSLTGTGGSSYNEQFF. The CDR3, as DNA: TGTGCCAGCAGCTTGACCGGGACAGGGGGCAGCTCCTACAATGAGCAGTTCTTC.